This T cell receptor (beta chain) appears in the sequencing data of a study of shared T cell receptors in the human thymus. V lost 5 bases to trimming and J lost 2 bases, with 32 bases between them. In germline, CDR1 is MDHEN, CDR2 SYDVKM. The CDR3 runs 21 residues. TCRdb keeps only in-frame clones here, not all; method: immunoSEQ multiplex PCR. The profile shows about 380,000 clones, around 93% of them singletons. The V call is TRBV28, the J call TRBJ2-3, with D perhaps TRBD1 (6 bases). Material: thymocytes. This clonotype was obtained from a human donor. The CDR3 is CASSRFYRDKRMEAPTDTQYF. The CDR3 DNA reads TGTGCCAGCAGTCGATTTTACAGGGACAAGCGGATGGAAGCGCCCACAGATACGCAGTATTTT.